Ten or more counts support the clone carrying this TCR beta chain. Its antigen is undetermined. By two-round multiplex PCR, the TCR beta CDR3 was amplified from genomic DNA. Individual primers that were specific to each TRBV and TRBJ gene served in first-round PCR. TCRdb called the multiplex PCR reads again in MiXCR, with one record for every CDR3 protein. The data contain over 10,000 distinct CDR3 sequences, around 50% of them singletons. The sample originates from a study of prognosis after radiotherapy for stage I lung cancer. For the study at large: Enrolled patients (around 12 men, roughly six women) had a median age of roughly 77 years and an age range of about 53 to 95 years. More than five patients presented with squamous cell carcinoma, roughly eleven with adenocarcinoma. Study-wide points: Usage of TRBV and TRBJ genes reportedly differed between metastatic and non-metastatic patients.

The CDR3 totals 13 residues. Between the trimmed V and J ends, which lost 4 bases and 3 bases, there was a span of 9 bases. From germline, CDR1 is SGHNT and CDR2 YYREEE (reference sequence). The J gene is TRBJ2-3, the V gene TRBV5-4, with a weak D call TRBD2 (7 bases). The specimen comprised PBMCs, sampled before or after stereotactic body radiation therapy (not recorded which). The receptor's source is a donor aged 50 or older with non-small cell lung cancer. This CDR3 is CASSRGATDTQYF. CDR3 coding DNA: TGTGCCAGCAGCCGGGGGGCTACAGATACGCAGTATTTT. The full variable domain, completed using reference TRBV5-4 and TRBJ2-3, is ETGVTQSPTHLIKTRGQQVTLRCSSQSGHNTVSWYQQALGQGPQFIFQYYREEENGRGNFPPRFSGLQFPNYSSELNVNALELDDSALYLCASSRGATDTQYFGPGTRLTVL.